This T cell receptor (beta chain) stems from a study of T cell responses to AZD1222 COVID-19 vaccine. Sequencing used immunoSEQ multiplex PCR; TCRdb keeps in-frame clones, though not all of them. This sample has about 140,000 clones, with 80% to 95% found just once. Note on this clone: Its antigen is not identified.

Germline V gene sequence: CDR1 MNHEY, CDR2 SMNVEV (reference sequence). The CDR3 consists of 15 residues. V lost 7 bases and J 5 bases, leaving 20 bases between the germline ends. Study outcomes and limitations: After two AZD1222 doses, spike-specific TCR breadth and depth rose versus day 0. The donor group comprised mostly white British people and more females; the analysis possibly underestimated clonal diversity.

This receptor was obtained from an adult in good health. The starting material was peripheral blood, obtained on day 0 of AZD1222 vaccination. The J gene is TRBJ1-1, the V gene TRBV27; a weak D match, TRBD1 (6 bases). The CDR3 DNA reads TGTGCCAGCACCAACTCCGGGGGCCGGGGTACTGAAGCTTTCTTT. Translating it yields CASTNSGGRGTEAFF.